A single sample is the source of the 13 T cell receptor beta chains below, sequenced in a study of T cell changes during pregnancy in multiple sclerosis. Libraries were prepared by immunoSEQ multiplex PCR; TCRdb keeps only in-frame clonotypes and omits some of them. The top ten clones hold around 1.2% of a sample with around 36,000 clones, around nine tenths of them seen once. The sample here was peripheral blood, taken before pregnancy. The source of these receptors is a female donor with multiple sclerosis, enrolled in a pregnancy study.

The chain links TRBV6-6 to TRBJ2-3; weak D call: TRBD1 (6 bases). The germline CDR1 and CDR2 sequences are MNHNY and SVGAGI (reference sequence). The CDR3 is made up of 15 amino acids. With 5 bases removed from V and 2 bases from J, the gap between germline ends came to 14 bases. CDR3: CASSDLDRSTDTQYF. The CDR3 DNA follows: TGTGCCAGCAGTGACCTAGACAGGTCCACAGATACGCAGTATTTT.

This rearrangement joins TRBV10-2 to TRBJ2-3; 14 bases map to TRBD2. Germline V gene data show CDR1 as WSHSY and CDR2 as SAAADI. The V and J ends lost 4 bases and 2 bases, in that order; junction bases with no gene match: 8. This CDR3 region has 18 residues. The DNA for the CDR3 is TGCGCCAGCAGTGGTCCCGGGACTAGCGGGGGTATCACAGATACGCAGTATTTT. Amino acids: CASSGPGTSGGITDTQYF.

The chain carries TRBV9 and TRBJ2-1; 16 positions agree with TRBD2. This CDR3 comprises 19 residues. Germline V gene sequence: CDR1 SGDLS, CDR2 YYNGEE. Germline trimming cut 0 bases from V and 8 bases from J; bases unmatched to any gene: 11. This CDR3 reads CASSVGGRGLAGGPDEQFF. Written as DNA, the CDR3 is TGTGCCAGCAGCGTAGGGGGAAGGGGACTAGCGGGAGGGCCGGATGAGCAGTTCTTC.

The chain joins TRBV7-3 to TRBJ2-5, with 7 bases lining up with TRBD2. Germline V gene sequence: CDR1 SGHTA, CDR2 FQGTGA. V lost 3 bases, J lost 5 bases, and 6 bases stayed unmatched. The CDR3 covers 14 residues. The CDR3 loop is CASSLGTSAETQYF. The CDR3 DNA follows: TGTGCCAGCAGCTTGGGAACTAGCGCGGAGACCCAGTACTTC.

Regarding this clone: Its ends do not fully match the called genes, so a read error is possible. The identical CDR3 is also encoded by other nucleotide sequences in the sample. This chain joins TRBV19 and TRBJ1-2; 10 positions match TRBD1. CDR3 length: 13 amino acids. Germline assignment: CDR1 LNHDA and CDR2 SQIVND (reference sequence). CDR3 in amino acids: CASSFGTGEGYTF. CDR3 bases: TGCGCCAGTAGTTTCGGGACAGGGGAGGGCTACACCTTC. Using reference TRBV19 and TRBJ1-2 for the parts outside the CDR3, the full variable domain is DGGITQSPKYLFRKEGQNVTLSCEQNLNHDAMYWYRQDPGQGLRLIYYSQIVNDFQKGDIAEGYSVSREKKESFPLTVTSAQKNPTAFYLCASSFGTGEGYTFGSGTRLTVV.

This chain links TRBV25-1 with TRBJ2-7; a weak D match, TRBD2 (7 bases). Germline CDR1 and CDR2: MGHDK and SYGVNS. Trimming removed 3 bases at V and 4 bases at J, with 19 bases between. The CDR3 contains 16 residues. The DNA for the CDR3 is TGTGCCAGCAGTGACCCCAGGGGCGGGAGTTTTTACGAGCAGTACTTC. Protein: CASSDPRGGSFYEQYF.

Only a few counts were recorded for this clone. The rearrangement joins TRBV6-5 to TRBJ2-3; 7 nucleotides match TRBD2. Germline V lookup: CDR1 MNHEY, CDR2 SVGAGI. V dropped 2 bases and J dropped 3; count of bases not matched to a gene: 5. This CDR3 comprises 15 residues. The chain's CDR3 is CASSYVQGGTDTQYF. CDR3 bases: TGTGCCAGCAGTTACGTCCAGGGAGGGACAGATACGCAGTATTTT.

The chain is built from TRBV21-1 and TRBJ1-5; the listed D gene, TRBD1, was not tested against the DNA. TRBV21-1 is reported as a pseudogene. The CDR3 extends over 15 amino acids. The CDR3 reads CASSPQQGDNQPQHF. DNA for the CDR3: TGTGCCAGCAGTCCTCAACAGGGAGACAATCAGCCCCAGCATTTT.

The chain couples TRBV28 to TRBJ1-5, with D maybe TRBD1 (6 bases). This CDR3 contains 15 residues. Germline CDR1 and CDR2: MDHEN and SYDVKM. V shed 6 bases and J shed 4 bases, with 16 bases lying between them. CDR3 coding DNA: TGTGCCAGCAGACCAGGGACATCGGGAAATCAGCCCCAGCATTTT. It yields the protein CASRPGTSGNQPQHF.

This chain connects TRBV5-1 to TRBJ2-7; weak D call: TRBD1 (6 bases). Germline V lookup: CDR1 SGHRS, CDR2 YFSETQ. The CDR3 consists of 13 residues. Between the trimmed V and J ends, which lost 5 bases and 1 base, there was a span of 10 bases. CDR3 sequence (DNA): TGCGCCAGCAGTGGGCAGGGGTCCTACGAGCAGTACTTC. This translates into CASSGQGSYEQYF.

In DNA form, the CDR3 reads TGTGCCACCCGACTAGCGGGAGAGGGGCAAGAGACCCAGTACTTC. Amino acids: CATRLAGEGQETQYF. The chain joins TRBV7-9 to TRBJ2-5; TRBD2 aligns across 12 bases. This CDR3 spans 15 amino acids. Germline CDR1 and CDR2: SEHNR and FQNEAQ (reference sequence). The trim removed 10 bases at V and 2 bases at J, leaving 8 bases unmatched.

This sequence joins TRBV6-6 and TRBJ2-1, with 9 bases that match TRBD2. After removal of 5 bases from V and 4 bases from J, the junction contained 9 bases not matched to a gene. Germline values: CDR1 MNHNY, CDR2 SVGAGI (reference sequence). This CDR3 is built from 16 residues. CDR3 in DNA: TGTGCCAGCAGTAAACCCGGGACTAGCCTATACAATGAGCAGTTCTTC. Protein: CASSKPGTSLYNEQFF.

The V and J genes are TRBV27 and TRBJ2-2; 10 bases are shared with TRBD1. The CDR3 is 15 amino acids. The germline V gene has CDR1 MNHEY and CDR2 SMNVEV (reference sequence). V was clipped by 6 bases and J by 3 bases; unmatched bases: 4. The CDR3, as DNA: TGTGCCAGCAGGCGGGGGACAGGGGACACCGGGGAGCTGTTTTTT. Translating it yields CASRRGTGDTGELFF.